The 19 T cell receptor beta chains listed next were all sequenced from one sample in a study of Ad26.COV2.S vaccination and SARS-CoV-2 variants. Treatment defined: about 20 received Ad26.COV2.S at low or high dose, single or two shots; roughly 5 received placebo; per-sample allocation not given. The study sampled participants on day 63 after the first vaccine or placebo injection. This table comes from immunoSEQ multiplex PCR, and its TCRdb copy is limited to in-frame clones, with some not included. The sample contains about 500,000 clones, 89% of which appear only once. Sequencing used peripheral blood, obtained in a trial of Ad26.COV2.S vaccine versus placebo. The origin of the receptors is a person aged 18-65 years who received the Ad26.COV2.S COVID-19 vaccine or a placebo.

This clone was recorded once. The chain is built from TRBV12-3 or TRBV12-4 and TRBJ2-1; D might be TRBD2 (6 bases). The V end was cut by 6 bases, the J end by 9 bases, with 12 bases between. This CDR3 region has 12 residues. CDR3 DNA sequence: TGTGCCAGCAGCCCCACTAGCAGTGAGCAGTTCTTC. Its translation is CASSPTSSEQFF.

The chain uses TRBV28 and TRBJ2-7; 9 bases are shared with TRBD2. CDR1 MDHEN and CDR2 SYDVKM come from the germline V gene. This CDR3 has 15 amino acids. The trim removed 4 bases at V and 5 bases at J, leaving 9 bases unmatched. CDR3 sequence: CASSSFSGSGDEQYF. The CDR3 bases are TGTGCCAGCAGTTCGTTTAGCGGGAGTGGCGACGAGCAGTACTTC. Together with reference TRBV28 and TRBJ2-7, the CDR3 gives the full variable domain: DVKVTQSSRYLVKRTGEKVFLECVQDMDHENMFWYRQDPGLGLRLIYFSYDVKMKEKGDIPEGYSVSREKKERFSLILESASTNQTSMYLCASSSFSGSGDEQYFGPGTRLTVT.

The chain recombines TRBV29-1 with TRBJ1-2; D uncertain. Between the trimmed V and J ends, which lost 3 bases and 3 bases, there was a span of 11 bases. Germline lookup yields CDR1 SQVTM and CDR2 ANQGSEA. The CDR3 has 13 residues. This chain's CDR3 is CSVDREFDYGYTF. The CDR3 bases are TGCAGCGTTGACCGGGAGTTCGACTATGGCTACACCTTC.

The V call is TRBV1, the J call TRBJ2-7. TRBV1 constitutes a pseudogene. This CDR3 is 15 amino acids long. The chain's CDR3 is CTSNQGERESYEQYF. Written as DNA, the CDR3 is TGCACCAGCAACCAGGGGGAGAGAGAGTCCTACGAGCAGTACTTC.

This clone occurred a few times. The chain couples TRBV7-9 to TRBJ2-6; possibly TRBD1 for D (6 bases). Germline V lookup: CDR1 SEHNR, CDR2 FQNEAQ (reference sequence). The CDR3 spans 17 residues. Trimming cost V 5 bases and J 4 bases, with 18 bases left between them. The CDR3 sequence is CASSRTPQGKGANVLTF. DNA for the CDR3: TGTGCCAGCAGCCGCACCCCCCAGGGGAAAGGGGCCAACGTCCTGACTTTC.

V and J are TRBV7-9 and TRBJ2-3; tentative D call: TRBD2 (5 bases). CDR1 and CDR2 from the germline V gene are SEHNR and FQNEAQ (reference sequence). V lost 3 bases and J 2 bases, leaving 9 bases between the germline ends. The length of the CDR3 is 14 residues. The CDR3 nucleotides are TGTGCCAGCAGCTTCACTAGTACCACAGATACGCAGTATTTT. It translates to CASSFTSTTDTQYF.

In its sample, this clone was seen a few times. The genes are TRBV2 and TRBJ2-1; D uncertain. Germline V gives CDR1 SNHLY, CDR2 FYNNEI. This CDR3 is 11 amino acids long. V lost 5 bases and J 8 bases, leaving 7 bases between the germline ends. This CDR3 reads CASSRRDEQFF. The CDR3 nucleotides are TGTGCCAGCAGTCGTCGGGATGAGCAGTTCTTC.

This rearrangement joins TRBV7-9 to TRBJ2-2; D is unresolved. The germline V gene has CDR1 SEHNR and CDR2 FQNEAQ (reference sequence). CDR3 length: 16 residues. Trimming left V 1 base short and J 1 base short, with 10 bases between. Written as DNA, the CDR3 is TGTGCCAGCAGCTTAGAGGGATCGCAGAACACCGGGGAGCTGTTTTTT. Translation: CASSLEGSQNTGELFF.

This rearrangement joins TRBV6-2 or TRBV6-3 to TRBJ1-4; D perhaps matches TRBD1 (6 bases). The CDR3 contains 16 residues. Looked up from germline, CDR1 is MNHEY and CDR2 is SVGEGT. Trimming cost V 2 bases and J 8 bases, with 18 bases left between them. The DNA of the CDR3 is TGTGCCAGCAGTTACACCCCGGAGGGGGGAAAGGAAAAACTGTTTTTT. It is translated as CASSYTPEGGKEKLFF.

In DNA, the CDR3 is TGTGCCAGCAGCCCACTGGACAGGGCGTATAATTCACCCCTCCACTTT. Residues: CASSPLDRAYNSPLHF. This chain uses TRBV3-1 (or the pseudogene TRBV3-2) with TRBJ1-6; 8 nucleotides line up with TRBD1. The CDR3 covers 16 residues. Germline lookup yields CDR1 LGHDT and CDR2 YNNKEL (reference sequence). Trimming removed 4 bases from V and 4 bases from J; junction bases left unmatched: 6.

This rearrangement joins TRBV5-4 to TRBJ2-1, with 8 bases lining up with TRBD2. Germline V lookup: CDR1 SGHNT, CDR2 YYREEE (reference sequence). With V trimmed by 4 bases and J by 8 bases, 11 bases remained unmatched. The CDR3 covers 15 residues. This chain's CDR3 is CASSPTGRARDEQFF. For the CDR3, the DNA is TGTGCCAGCAGCCCGACCGGGAGGGCCAGAGATGAGCAGTTCTTC.

The V call is TRBV6-4, the J call TRBJ2-1; no clear D gene. The germline V gene encodes CDR1 MRHNA and CDR2 SNTAGT. Between the trimmed V and J ends, which lost 6 bases and 0 bases, there was a span of 12 bases. There are 15 residues in the CDR3. In DNA, the CDR3 is TGTGCCAGCAGAGTGACTCAAAGCTCCTACAATGAGCAGTTCTTC. It translates to CASRVTQSSYNEQFF.

The chain is built from TRBV28 and TRBJ1-2; TRBD1 matches 8 bases. V trimming: 8 bases; J trimming: 8 bases; junction bases outside the gene matches: 7. CDR1 is MDHEN, CDR2 SYDVKM, per germline. The CDR3 spans 12 residues. DNA of the CDR3: TGTGCCAGCGTAGGACAGGGTAGCGGCTACACCTTC. This translates into CASVGQGSGYTF.

The chain links TRBV5-4 to TRBJ2-2; 7 positions match TRBD2. This CDR3 contains 16 residues. Germline CDR1 reads SGHNT; CDR2 reads YYREEE (reference sequence). V trimming: 4 bases; J trimming: 1 base; junction bases outside the gene matches: 7. The CDR3 protein is CASSLGLVENTGELFF. The DNA for the CDR3 is TGTGCCAGCAGCCTCGGACTAGTCGAGAACACCGGGGAGCTGTTTTTT. The entire variable domain, with the rest obtained from reference TRBV5-4 and TRBJ2-2, is as follows: ETGVTQSPTHLIKTRGQQVTLRCSSQSGHNTVSWYQQALGQGPQFIFQYYREEENGRGNFPPRFSGLQFPNYSSELNVNALELDDSALYLCASSLGLVENTGELFFGEGSRLTVL.

The genes are TRBV2 and TRBJ1-1; D not certain. This CDR3 is built from 15 residues. V dropped 3 bases and J dropped 1 base, with 12 bases sitting between them. The germline gives CDR1 SNHLY, CDR2 FYNNEI. The chain's CDR3 is CASSDRSAGNTEAFF. The CDR3 nucleotides are TGTGCCAGCAGTGACAGGTCTGCGGGGAACACTGAAGCTTTCTTT.

J is TRBJ2-1 and V is TRBV9; TRBD2 aligns across 13 bases. Germline lookup yields CDR1 SGDLS and CDR2 YYNGEE. The junction had 10 bases not matched to a gene; V was cut back by 0 bases and J by 10 bases. The CDR3 extends over 17 amino acids. The CDR3 reads CASSVAQLAGGPGEQFF. The CDR3 DNA is TGTGCCAGCAGCGTAGCCCAACTAGCGGGAGGGCCGGGGGAGCAGTTCTTC.

The chain couples TRBV11-2 to TRBJ1-3, with D unresolved. Germline CDR1 SGHAT, CDR2 FQNNGV. V gave up 2 bases and J gave up 4 bases, with 3 bases separating them. The CDR3 covers 12 residues. CDR3 sequence reads: CASSLTGNTIYF. Here the CDR3 DNA reads TGTGCCAGCAGCTTAACCGGAAACACCATATATTTT. Variable domain in full (rest from reference TRBV11-2 and TRBJ1-3): EAGVAQSPRYKIIEKRQSVAFWCNPISGHATLYWYQQILGQGPKLLIQFQNNGVVDDSQLPKDRFSAERLKGVDSTLKIQPAKLEDSAVYLCASSLTGNTIYFGEGSWLTVV.

V is TRBV28 and J is TRBJ2-7, with 8 bases lining up with TRBD2. The germline V gene has CDR1 MDHEN and CDR2 SYDVKM. The CDR3 is made up of 15 amino acids. The junction had 11 bases not matched to a gene; V was cut back by 10 bases and J by 0 bases. The CDR3 is CATTRGGVPSYEQYF. The CDR3 coding sequence is TGTGCCACTACCCGGGGGGGCGTACCCTCCTACGAGCAGTACTTC.

V usage is TRBV27 and J usage is TRBJ2-7; no firm D call. The CDR3 consists of 13 residues. The ends were cut back, 4 bases at V and 6 bases at J, with 13 bases in the middle. The germline V gene has CDR1 MNHEY and CDR2 SMNVEV (reference sequence). CDR3 nucleotides: TGTGCCAGCAGTTCTTCCTTGGCCCTCGAGCAGTACTTC. It encodes CASSSSLALEQYF.